Below are 8 T cell receptor beta chains sequenced from a single sample in a study of blood T cell repertoires in COVID-19. Sequencing used immunoSEQ multiplex PCR; TCRdb keeps in-frame clones, though not all of them. This table holds 200,000 to 300,000 clones, roughly 90% found once. The sequencing sample was made of peripheral blood. The source of these receptors is a man between 60 and 75 years old who had recovered from COVID-19.

This clone was counted a single time. The gene calls are TRBV4-2 and TRBJ1-5, with a possible D match to TRBD1 (5 bases). Per the germline V gene, CDR1 is LGHNA and CDR2 is YNFKEQ. The CDR3 covers 13 residues. Trimming removed 4 bases from V and 6 bases from J, with 10 bases in between. CDR3 residues: CASSLDRGQPQHF. CDR3 DNA: TGTGCCAGCAGCCTGGATAGGGGTCAGCCCCAGCATTTT.

Of note for this clone: One junction end disagrees with the germline gene, perhaps due to a read error. The chain is built from TRBV12-3 or TRBV12-4 and TRBJ2-3; a weak D match, TRBD1 (5 bases). The CDR3 length is 13 residues. The CDR3 region is CASSLASTGTQYF. CDR3 in DNA: TGTGCCAGCAGTTTAGCCAGCACAGGTACGCAGTATTTT.

The rearrangement joins TRBV14 to TRBJ2-1; 8 bases are a match to TRBD1. Trimming cost V 2 bases and J 11 bases; bases outside gene matches: 5. The CDR3 runs to 13 residues. Germline loops: CDR1 SGHDN, CDR2 FVKESK. Written as DNA, the CDR3 is TGTGCCAGCAGCCAAAGGGGGACAGGCAAGCAGTTCTTC. Protein: CASSQRGTGKQFF.

A single count supports this clone. V usage is TRBV9 and J usage is TRBJ2-7; 11 nucleotides match TRBD1. The germline CDR1 and CDR2 sequences are SGDLS and YYNGEE. The CDR3 has 15 residues. With V trimmed by 0 bases and J by 4 bases, 3 bases remained unmatched. The CDR3 region has the DNA TGTGCCAGCAGCGTAGCTTGGGACAGGGGGTACGAGCAGTACTTC. Protein sequence: CASSVAWDRGYEQYF.

CDR3 nucleotide sequence: TGTGCCAGCAGTGAAGATAGGGACCTCAGGGGAGAGACCCAGTACTTC. It codes for CASSEDRDLRGETQYF. J is TRBJ2-5 and V is TRBV2, with a tentative D call TRBD1 (6 bases). Germline values: CDR1 SNHLY, CDR2 FYNNEI. V was cut by 1 base and J by 4 bases, with 16 bases left in between. The CDR3 runs 16 residues.

This sequence joins TRBV18 and TRBJ2-7; 7 bases map to TRBD2. J was trimmed by 0 bases and V by 8 bases; bases with no gene match: 7. CDR3 length: 14 amino acids. The germline CDR1 and CDR2 sequences are KGHSH and LQKENI. CDR3 sequence reads: CASTIGGSSYEQYF. DNA of the CDR3: TGTGCCAGCACCATCGGGGGGAGCTCCTACGAGCAGTACTTC.

The chain has TRBV19 and TRBJ2-1, with D possibly matching TRBD2 (6 bases). V lost 5 bases, J lost 7 bases, and 21 bases lay in between. CDR3 size: 16 residues. In germline, CDR1 is LNHDA, CDR2 SQIVND (reference sequence). The CDR3 loop reads CASSAGRGWLQNEQFF. DNA of the CDR3: TGTGCCAGTAGTGCCGGGAGAGGCTGGCTACAAAATGAGCAGTTCTTC.

V is TRBV5-5 and J is TRBJ2-7; D perhaps matches TRBD2 (6 bases). This CDR3 spans 15 amino acids. CDR1 is SGHKS and CDR2 is YYEKEE in the germline V gene (reference sequence). V lost 2 bases, J lost 2 bases, and 14 bases lay in between. CDR3 protein: CASSFLWGGTYEQYF. The CDR3 coding sequence is TGTGCCAGCAGCTTCCTTTGGGGCGGGACCTACGAGCAGTACTTC.